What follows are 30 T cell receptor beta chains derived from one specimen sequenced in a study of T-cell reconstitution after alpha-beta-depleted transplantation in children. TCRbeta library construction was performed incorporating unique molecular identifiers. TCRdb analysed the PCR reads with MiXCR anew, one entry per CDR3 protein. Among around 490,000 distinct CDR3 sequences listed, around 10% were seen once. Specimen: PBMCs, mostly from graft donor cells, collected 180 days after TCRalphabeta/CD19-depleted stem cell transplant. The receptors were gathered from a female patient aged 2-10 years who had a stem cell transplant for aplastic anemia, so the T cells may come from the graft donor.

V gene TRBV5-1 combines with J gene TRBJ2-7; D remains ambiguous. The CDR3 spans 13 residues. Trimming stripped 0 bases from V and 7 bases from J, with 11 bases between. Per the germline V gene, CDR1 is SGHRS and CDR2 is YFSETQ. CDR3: CASSLGSVGEQYF. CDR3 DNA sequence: TGCGCCAGCAGCTTGGGGTCGGTCGGGGAGCAGTACTTC.

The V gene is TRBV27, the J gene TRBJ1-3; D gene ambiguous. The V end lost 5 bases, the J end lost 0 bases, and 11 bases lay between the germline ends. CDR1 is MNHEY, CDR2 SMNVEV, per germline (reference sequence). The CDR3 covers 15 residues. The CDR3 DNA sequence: TGTGCCAGCAGTCCCCTCCCTCCCTCTGGAAACACCATATATTTT. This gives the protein CASSPLPPSGNTIYF.

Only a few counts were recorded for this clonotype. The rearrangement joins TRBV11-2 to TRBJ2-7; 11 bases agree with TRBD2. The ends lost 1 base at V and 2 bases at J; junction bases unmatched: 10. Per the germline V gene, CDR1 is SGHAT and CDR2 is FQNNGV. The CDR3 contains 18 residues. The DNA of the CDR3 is TGTGCCAGCAGCTTAGTGGGCCCCGGGACTAGCGGCACCTACGAGCAGTACGTC. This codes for CASSLVGPGTSGTYEQYV.

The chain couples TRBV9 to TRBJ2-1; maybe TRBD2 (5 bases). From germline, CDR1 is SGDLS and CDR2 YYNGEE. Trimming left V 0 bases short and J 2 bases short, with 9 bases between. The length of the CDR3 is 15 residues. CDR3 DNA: TGTGCCAGCAGCGTAGACGGGGAAACCTACAATGAGCAGTTCTTC. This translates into CASSVDGETYNEQFF.

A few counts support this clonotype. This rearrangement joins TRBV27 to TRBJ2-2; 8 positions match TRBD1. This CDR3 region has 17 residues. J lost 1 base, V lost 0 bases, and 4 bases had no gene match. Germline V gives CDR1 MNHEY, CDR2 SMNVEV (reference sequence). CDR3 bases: TGTGCCAGCAGTTTATCGGGCAGGGGGCTGAACACCGGGGAGCTGTTTTTT. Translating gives CASSLSGRGLNTGELFF.

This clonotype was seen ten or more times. CDR3 DNA: TGTGCCACCAGCAGAGATCTAAGAGGGGGCAGCTATGGCTACACCTTC. This gives the protein CATSRDLRGGSYGYTF. This chain joins TRBV15 and TRBJ1-2; 7 nucleotides line up with TRBD1. CDR1 and CDR2 from the germline V gene are LNHNV and YYDKDF (reference sequence). The CDR3 covers 16 residues. With V trimmed by 0 bases and J by 4 bases, 8 bases remained unmatched.

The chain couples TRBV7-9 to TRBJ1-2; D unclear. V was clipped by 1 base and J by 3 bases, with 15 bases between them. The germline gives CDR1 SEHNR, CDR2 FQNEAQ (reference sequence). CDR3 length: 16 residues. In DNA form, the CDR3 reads TGTGCCAGCAGCTTAGGTGTTAAAAGCGTTCACTATGGCTACACCTTC. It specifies CASSLGVKSVHYGYTF.

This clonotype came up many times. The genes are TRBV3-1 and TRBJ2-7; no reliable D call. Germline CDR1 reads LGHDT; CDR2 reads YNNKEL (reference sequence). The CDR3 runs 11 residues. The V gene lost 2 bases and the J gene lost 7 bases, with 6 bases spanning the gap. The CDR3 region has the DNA TGTGCCAGCAGCCAATCCACAGAGCAGTACTTC. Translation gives CASSQSTEQYF.

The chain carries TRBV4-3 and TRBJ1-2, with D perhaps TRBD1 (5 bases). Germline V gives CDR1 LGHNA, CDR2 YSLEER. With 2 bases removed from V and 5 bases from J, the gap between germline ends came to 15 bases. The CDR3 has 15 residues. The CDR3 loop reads CASSQTLRQPYGYTF. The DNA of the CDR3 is TGCGCCAGCAGCCAAACTTTGCGACAGCCTTATGGCTACACCTTC.

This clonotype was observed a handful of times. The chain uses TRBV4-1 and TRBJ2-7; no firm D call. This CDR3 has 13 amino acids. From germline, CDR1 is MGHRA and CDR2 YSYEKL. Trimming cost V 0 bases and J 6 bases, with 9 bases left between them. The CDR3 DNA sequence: TGCGCCAGCAGCCAAGAAGGCCGAGTCGAGCAGTACTTC. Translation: CASSQEGRVEQYF.

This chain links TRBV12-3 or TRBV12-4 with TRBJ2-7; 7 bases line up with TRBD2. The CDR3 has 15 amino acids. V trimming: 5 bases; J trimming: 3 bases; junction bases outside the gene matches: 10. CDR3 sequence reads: CASSIPGLGFYEQYF. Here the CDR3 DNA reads TGTGCCAGCAGTATTCCTGGACTAGGGTTCTACGAGCAGTACTTC.

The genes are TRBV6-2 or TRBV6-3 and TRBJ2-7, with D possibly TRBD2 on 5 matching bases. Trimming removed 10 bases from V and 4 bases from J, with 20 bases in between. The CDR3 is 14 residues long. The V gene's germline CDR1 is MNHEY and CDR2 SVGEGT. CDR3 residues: CATEGWMQPYEQYV. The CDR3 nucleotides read TGTGCCACCGAGGGCTGGATGCAGCCTTACGAGCAGTACGTC.

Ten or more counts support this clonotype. The CDR3 loop reads CASSSMGGGETQYF. CDR3 nucleotide sequence: TGTGCCAGCAGCTCAATGGGGGGCGGGGAGACCCAGTACTTC. The V gene is TRBV7-2, the J gene TRBJ2-5, with D possibly called TRBD1 or TRBD2 (6 bases each). Germline values: CDR1 SGHTA, CDR2 FQGNSA. Trimming took off 4 bases at V and 5 bases at J, with 14 bases between the two ends. This CDR3 is built from 14 residues. Full variable domain (outside the CDR3, taken from reference TRBV7-2 and TRBJ2-5): GAGVSQSPSNKVTEKGKDVELRCDPISGHTALYWYRQSLGQGLEFLIYFQGNSAPDKSGLPSDRFSAERTGGSVSTLTIQRTQQEDSAVYLCASSSMGGGETQYFGPGTRLLVL.

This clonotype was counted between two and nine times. The CDR3 DNA is TGCAGTGCTAGAGTTCCTGAGGTCTCGCGCGGGGAGCTGTTTTTT. It encodes CSARVPEVSRGELFF. The rearrangement uses TRBV20-1 and TRBJ2-2; D is ambiguous. Germline loops: CDR1 DFQATT, CDR2 SNEGSKA (reference sequence). V lost 1 base and J lost 7, with 16 bases in between. CDR3 size: 15 residues.

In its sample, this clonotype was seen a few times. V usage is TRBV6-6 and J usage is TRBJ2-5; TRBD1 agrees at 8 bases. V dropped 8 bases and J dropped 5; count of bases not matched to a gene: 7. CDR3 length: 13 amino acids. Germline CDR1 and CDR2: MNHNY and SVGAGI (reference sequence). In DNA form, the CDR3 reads TGTGCCAGCCACGGACAGGGCCCTGAGACCCAGTACTTC. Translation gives CASHGQGPETQYF.

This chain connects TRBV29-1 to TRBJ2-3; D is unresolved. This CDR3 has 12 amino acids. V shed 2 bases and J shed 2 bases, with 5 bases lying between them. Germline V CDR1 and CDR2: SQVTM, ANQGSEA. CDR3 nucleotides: TGCAGCGTTGAAACTACCACAGATACGCAGTATTTT. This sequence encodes CSVETTTDTQYF.

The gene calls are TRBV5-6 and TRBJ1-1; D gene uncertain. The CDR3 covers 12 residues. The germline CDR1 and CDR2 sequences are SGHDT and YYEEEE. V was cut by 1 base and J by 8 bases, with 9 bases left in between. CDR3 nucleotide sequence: TGTGCCAGCAGCTTGAGGCGGATGGAAGCTTTCTTT. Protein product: CASSLRRMEAFF.

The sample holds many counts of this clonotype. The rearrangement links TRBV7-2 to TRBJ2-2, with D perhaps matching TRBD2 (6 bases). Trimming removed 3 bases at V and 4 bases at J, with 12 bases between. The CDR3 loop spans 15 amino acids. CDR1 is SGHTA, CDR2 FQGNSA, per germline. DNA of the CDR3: TGTGCCAGCAGCTTCTACGGGGGTCCCACCGGGGAGCTGTTTTTT. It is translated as CASSFYGGPTGELFF.

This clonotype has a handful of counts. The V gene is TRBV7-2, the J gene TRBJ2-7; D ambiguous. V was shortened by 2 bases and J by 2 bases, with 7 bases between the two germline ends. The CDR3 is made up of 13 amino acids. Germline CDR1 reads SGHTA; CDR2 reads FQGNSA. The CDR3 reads CASSLSVPYEQYF. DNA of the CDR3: TGTGCCAGCAGCTTATCGGTCCCCTACGAGCAGTACTTC.

In nucleotides, the CDR3 is TGTGCCAGTAGTCCCCGGACTCCATTCCTCCCCTACAATGAGCAGTTCTTC. Encoded protein: CASSPRTPFLPYNEQFF. V gene TRBV19 combines with J gene TRBJ2-1, with D perhaps TRBD2 (5 bases). The V gene's germline CDR1 is LNHDA and CDR2 SQIVND (reference sequence). V lost 5 bases and J 2 bases, leaving 19 bases between the germline ends. CDR3 length: 17 residues.

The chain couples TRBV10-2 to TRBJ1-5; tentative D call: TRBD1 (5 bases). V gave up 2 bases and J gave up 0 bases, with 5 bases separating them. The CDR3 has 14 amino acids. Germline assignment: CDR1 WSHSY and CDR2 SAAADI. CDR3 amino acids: CASSEDSSNQPQHF. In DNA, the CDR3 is TGCGCCAGCAGTGAGGACAGTAGCAATCAGCCCCAGCATTTT.

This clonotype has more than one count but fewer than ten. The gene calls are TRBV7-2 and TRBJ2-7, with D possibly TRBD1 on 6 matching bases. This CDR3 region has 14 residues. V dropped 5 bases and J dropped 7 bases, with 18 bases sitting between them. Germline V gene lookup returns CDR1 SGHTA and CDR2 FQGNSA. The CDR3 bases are TGTGCCAGCAGCACGGACAGTTCTTTAGGGGAGCAGTACTTC. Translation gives CASSTDSSLGEQYF.

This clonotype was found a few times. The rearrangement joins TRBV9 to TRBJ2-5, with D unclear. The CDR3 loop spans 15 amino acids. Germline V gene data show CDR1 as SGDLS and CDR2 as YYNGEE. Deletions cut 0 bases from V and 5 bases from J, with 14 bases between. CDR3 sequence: CASSVGAPPGETQYF. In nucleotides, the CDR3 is TGTGCCAGCAGCGTAGGTGCCCCCCCGGGTGAGACCCAGTACTTC.

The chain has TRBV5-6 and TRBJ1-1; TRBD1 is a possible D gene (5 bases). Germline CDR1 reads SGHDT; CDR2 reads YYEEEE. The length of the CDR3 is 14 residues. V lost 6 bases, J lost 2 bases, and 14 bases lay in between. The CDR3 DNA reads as TGTGCCAGCACATGGGGGGGGAGTAACACTGAAGCTTTCTTT. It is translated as CASTWGGSNTEAFF.

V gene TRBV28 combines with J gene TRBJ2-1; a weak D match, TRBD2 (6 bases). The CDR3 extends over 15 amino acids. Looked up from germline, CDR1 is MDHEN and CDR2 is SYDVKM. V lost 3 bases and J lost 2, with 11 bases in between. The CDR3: CASSFRGSPYNEQFF. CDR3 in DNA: TGTGCCAGCAGTTTTCGGGGGAGCCCCTACAATGAGCAGTTCTTC.

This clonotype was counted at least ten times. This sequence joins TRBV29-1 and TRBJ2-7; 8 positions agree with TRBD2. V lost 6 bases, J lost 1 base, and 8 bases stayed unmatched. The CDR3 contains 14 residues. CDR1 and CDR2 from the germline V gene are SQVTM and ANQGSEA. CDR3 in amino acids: CSVAPGLGSYEQYF. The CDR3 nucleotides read TGCAGCGTCGCTCCGGGACTAGGATCCTACGAGCAGTACTTC.

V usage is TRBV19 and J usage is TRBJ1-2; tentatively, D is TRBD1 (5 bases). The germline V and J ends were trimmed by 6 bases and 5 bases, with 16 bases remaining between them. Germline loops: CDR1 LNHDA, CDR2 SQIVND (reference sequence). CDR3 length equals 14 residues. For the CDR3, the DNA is TGTGCCAGTAGACGCCCCGCAGGGATTTATGGCTACACCTTC. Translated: CASRRPAGIYGYTF.

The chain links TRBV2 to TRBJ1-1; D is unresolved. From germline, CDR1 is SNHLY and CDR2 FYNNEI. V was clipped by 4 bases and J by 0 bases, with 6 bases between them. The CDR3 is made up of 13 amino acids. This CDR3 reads CASSVQMNTEAFF. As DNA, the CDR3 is TGTGCCAGCAGTGTACAGATGAACACTGAAGCTTTCTTT.

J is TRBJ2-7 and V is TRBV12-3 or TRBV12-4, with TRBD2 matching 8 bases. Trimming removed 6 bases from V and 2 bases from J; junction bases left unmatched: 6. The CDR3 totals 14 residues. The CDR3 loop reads CASRYSGDPYEQYF. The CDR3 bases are TGTGCCAGCAGATATAGCGGGGACCCCTACGAGCAGTACTTC.

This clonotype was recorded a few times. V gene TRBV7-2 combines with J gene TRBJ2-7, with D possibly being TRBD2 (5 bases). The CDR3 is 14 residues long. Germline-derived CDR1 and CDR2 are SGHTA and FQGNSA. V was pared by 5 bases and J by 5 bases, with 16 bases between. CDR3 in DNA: TGTGCCAGCAGCCCACTGGGCCTAGCCCACGAGCAGTACGTC. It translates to CASSPLGLAHEQYV.